Described below is a single T cell receptor beta chain sequence and its context. Only in-frame clones appear in the TCRdb table, and some are missing; sequencing was by immunoSEQ multiplex PCR. Counted here are some 130,000 clones, just under 90% occurring once; the ten biggest clones make up roughly 8%. The source of the sample is a study of control samples from healthy donors and cancer patients. Germline V gene sequence: CDR1 SGHRS, CDR2 YFSETQ. The CDR3 is made up of 18 amino acids. Germline trimming cut 0 bases from V and 4 bases from J; bases unmatched to any gene: 10. The sample taken for sequencing was PBMCs. This chain links TRBV5-1 with TRBJ2-2; 9 nucleotides align to TRBD1. This receptor was obtained from a man aged 50-60 years with head and neck cancer. The chain's CDR3 is CASSLALTGGTLTGELFF. For the CDR3, the DNA is TGCGCCAGCAGCTTGGCGCTGACAGGGGGAACCCTCACCGGGGAGCTGTTTTTT. Looking up the rest from reference TRBV5-1 and TRBJ2-2 gives the full variable domain: KAGVTQTPRYLIKTRGQQVTLSCSPISGHRSVSWYQQTPGQGLQFLFEYFSETQRNKGNFPGRFSGRQFSNSRSEMNVSTLELGDSALYLCASSLALTGGTLTGELFFGEGSRLTVL.